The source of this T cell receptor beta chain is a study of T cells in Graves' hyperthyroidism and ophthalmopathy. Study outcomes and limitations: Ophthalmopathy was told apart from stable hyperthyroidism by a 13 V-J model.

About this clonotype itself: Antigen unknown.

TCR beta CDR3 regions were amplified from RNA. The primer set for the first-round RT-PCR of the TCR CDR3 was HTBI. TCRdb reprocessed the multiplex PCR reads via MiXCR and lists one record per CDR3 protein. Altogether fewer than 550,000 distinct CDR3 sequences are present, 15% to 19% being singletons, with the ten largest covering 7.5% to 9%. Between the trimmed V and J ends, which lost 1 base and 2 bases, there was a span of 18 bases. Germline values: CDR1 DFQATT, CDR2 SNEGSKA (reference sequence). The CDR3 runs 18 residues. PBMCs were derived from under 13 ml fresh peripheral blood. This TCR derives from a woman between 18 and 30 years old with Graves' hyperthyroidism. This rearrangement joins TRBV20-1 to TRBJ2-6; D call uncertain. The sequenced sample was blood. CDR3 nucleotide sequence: TGCAGTGCTAGAGTGGCAGACCAACGCATTCCTGGGGCCAACGTCCTGACTTTC. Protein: CSARVADQRIPGANVLTF.